Here is one T cell receptor (beta chain) with its context. The data originate from a study of technical replicates of blood from a handful of donors. V shed 5 bases and J shed 7 bases, with 14 bases lying between them. This CDR3 region has 13 residues. Germline CDR1 and CDR2: LNHDA and SQIVND (reference sequence). TCRdb's table, derived via immunoSEQ multiplex PCR, lists solely in-frame clones and lacks some. The sample shows 84,000 or so clones, 85% to 95% of them seen only once. The chain uses TRBV19 and TRBJ1-2, with a possible D match to TRBD1 (5 bases). This clonotype was obtained from a human donor in good health. The sample was T cells isolated from PBMCs. The CDR3 bases are TGTGCCAGTAGTTTGATTGATAGGGGTGGCTACACCTTC. Translated: CASSLIDRGGYTF.